This T cell receptor beta chain was sequenced during a study of blood T cells in healthy people across ages (dated by TCRdb to the mid-2010s). For context, the study as a whole: Template switching captured roughly one uniquely barcoded TCR beta cDNA molecule per two T cells in model experiments. Using deep sequencing normalized with unique cDNA molecular identifiers, the study measured how TCR beta repertoire diversity changes with age. Four age groups were formed from the donors: young (average roughly 15 years), middle-aged (around 41), aged (around 62) and long-lived (about 80). To avoid experimental bias, donors of different ages were spread randomly across the sequencing lanes. Two additional independent replicas of 1 million unique cDNA reads from the same blood draw were analyzed for two donors (one aged 18 to 30 and one aged 80 or older).

Library construction relied on 5' RACE. TCRdb names Illumina HiSeq 2500 as the instrument used. A second roughly 6 to 11 cycle PCR used a sample-barcoded 5' primer and a J-beta primer mix. A unique molecular identifier was introduced onto each TCR beta cDNA molecule by a template-switch 5' adaptor carrying 12 random nucleotides. Each sample yielded at least 3 million CDR3-containing paired-end reads. All of the RNA was converted into first-strand cDNA using the Mint cDNA synthesis kit, with a TRBC-specific oligonucleotide serving as the primer. All cDNA was treated with uracil-DNA glycosylase and then went through a first 18-cycle PCR with the universal primers M1SS and BC2_uni_R. For the original study's pipeline: Normalization of each sample was performed by random selection of 1 million high-quality reads, each carrying a distinct molecular identifier. Reads with shared molecular identifiers were discarded instead of being binned into consensus sequences. CDR3 identification, clonotype clustering and error correction used MiTCR with a Q25 quality threshold and the strictest error-elimination algorithm. A nonparametric unseen species model using Euler transformation provided a lower-bound estimate of total TCR beta diversity. TCRdb reprocessing: public reads trimmed at Q25 with fastp, clones called with MiXCR, in-frame beta chains kept. Rows are combined by CDR3 protein, so each entry shows the most common genes and DNA. The V and J calls, along with clone size, are taken from TCRdb and not from the paper's own processing. The sample contains roughly 1,700,000 distinct CDR3 sequences, over 25% of them found a single time. The ten largest clones add up to roughly 8.2% of the sample.

Paper-wide results and their limitations: A strong correlation was found between observed TCR beta diversity and the percentage of naive T cells measured by flow cytometry. Observed TCR beta diversity per million T cells fell roughly linearly with age, and a significant reduction was already apparent by age around 39. The CMV infection status of donors was not known, potentially confounding age-related changes in expanded clonotypes. Bulk unsorted PBMC profiling prevented conclusive comparison of naive and antigen-experienced compartments. The long-lived group showed more naive CD4+ T cells, fewer expanded clones and increased TCR diversity than the aged group, suggesting age selection. Total diversity estimates from one million sequenced T cells were considered lower bounds and underestimates.

Sequences SGHRS (CDR1) and YFSETQ (CDR2) are obtained from the germline V gene. From the cysteine up to the phenylalanine, the CDR3 has a length of 13 residues. Solely the CDR3 DNA is kept, with 39 bases framed from the first base. Systemically healthy Caucasian individuals from Russia, 39 in total and aged roughly 6 to 90 years, were included as donors. Each donor gave approximately 9.4 milliliters of peripheral blood, drawn into EDTA-treated Vacutainer tubes. PBMCs were isolated by Ficoll-Paque density-gradient centrifugation, with at least 6 million obtained per sample. Trizol reagent was used to extract total RNA from PBMCs, with at least 6 micrograms per sample. For every donor, an aliquot of PBMCs went through flow cytometry to measure the percentages of naive CD45RAhigh/CD27high T cells. Turning to this clonotype: The antigen it recognizes is unknown. Base qualities were left out, and no much larger clone turns up one base away.

This TCR came from a woman aged 25 to 39 in good health. The chain was built from TRBV5-1 and TRBJ2-7, and 10 bases in between align with TRBD1. What was sequenced was blood. CDR3 reads: CAHTRDRGYEQYF. Read as DNA, the sequence is TGCGCTCATACGCGGGACAGGGGCTACGAGCAGTACTTC.